What follows are 18 T cell receptor beta chains derived from one specimen sequenced in a study of CD8+ T cells in alopecia areata. After isolation, RNA underwent reverse transcription to generate cDNA as the sequencing template. Clones were read by immunoSEQ multiplex PCR, and TCRdb kept only the in-frame ones, dropping some. Here the sample spans fewer than 110,000 clones, approximately 84% being singletons. The treatment: oral pan-JAK inhibitor, 5-10 mg twice daily. The sequenced sample was CD8+ T cells sorted from blood, obtained around week 34, from a patient treated with tofacitinib. The receptor set was obtained from a human donor with alopecia areata.

The chain links TRBV4-1 to TRBJ1-2; 9 nucleotides align to TRBD1. This CDR3 comprises 18 residues. Germline lookup yields CDR1 MGHRA and CDR2 YSYEKL. J was trimmed by 6 bases and V by 0 bases; bases with no gene match: 14. The CDR3 loop reads CASSQETLTTGGIDGYTF. For the CDR3, the DNA is TGCGCCAGCAGCCAAGAGACCCTTACGACAGGGGGAATTGATGGCTACACCTTC.

CDR3 protein: CASTRSSSYEQYF. The CDR3, as DNA: TGTGCCAGCACCCGCTCTAGTTCCTACGAGCAGTACTTC. This chain links TRBV2 with TRBJ2-7; D gene ambiguous. The germline V and J ends were trimmed by 7 bases and 1 base, with 11 bases remaining between them. This CDR3 region has 13 residues. CDR1 and CDR2 (germline): SNHLY, FYNNEI.

The chain combines TRBV5-1 with TRBJ2-5; no reliable D call. Trimming stripped 5 bases from V and 7 bases from J, with 9 bases between. Looked up from germline, CDR1 is SGHRS and CDR2 is YFSETQ. This CDR3 comprises 11 residues. The CDR3 sequence: CASREILTQYF. The CDR3 region has the DNA TGCGCCAGCAGAGAGATTTTGACCCAGTACTTC. The whole variable domain, remainder taken from reference TRBV5-1 and TRBJ2-5, is KAGVTQTPRYLIKTRGQQVTLSCSPISGHRSVSWYQQTPGQGLQFLFEYFSETQRNKGNFPGRFSGRQFSNSRSEMNVSTLELGDSALYLCASREILTQYFGPGTRLLVL.

Concerning this clone: A junction end diverges from the germline sequence, so it may reflect a read error. The rearrangement links TRBV7-9 to TRBJ2-7; D unresolved. This CDR3 region has 14 residues. Germline V lookup: CDR1 SEHNR, CDR2 FQNEAQ (reference sequence). The CDR3 spells CTSSYTGPYYEQYF. In nucleotides, the CDR3 is TGTACCAGCAGCTATACCGGGCCCTACTACGAGCAGTACTTC.

The chain employs TRBV4-1 and TRBJ2-7; 9 bases match TRBD2. Germline V CDR1 and CDR2: MGHRA, YSYEKL. The junction had 5 bases not matched to a gene; V was cut back by 5 bases and J by 0 bases. This CDR3 comprises 15 residues. The CDR3: CASSDQRGVSYEQYF. The CDR3 DNA is TGCGCCAGCAGCGATCAGCGGGGGGTCTCCTACGAGCAGTACTTC.

The chain recombines TRBV6-1 with TRBJ2-3; D is undetermined. Looked up from germline, CDR1 is MNHNS and CDR2 is SASEGT. Trimming took off 7 bases at V and 0 bases at J, with 8 bases between the two ends. The CDR3 is made up of 13 amino acids. The CDR3 coding sequence is TGTGCCAGCAAAGAACGGAGCACAGATACGCAGTATTTT. This codes for CASKERSTDTQYF.

The chain combines TRBV4-1 with TRBJ2-3; D remains unclear. Germline loops: CDR1 MGHRA, CDR2 YSYEKL. This CDR3 has 14 residues. Trimming removed 2 bases at V and 1 base at J, with 7 bases between. CDR3 sequence: CASSQSLGTDTQYF. The DNA for the CDR3 is TGCGCCAGCAGCCAATCTTTGGGCACAGATACGCAGTATTTT.

This chain links TRBV7-6 with TRBJ1-6; D not resolved. The CDR3 length is 15 residues. V lost 1 base and J 6 bases, leaving 10 bases between the germline ends. In germline, CDR1 is SGHVS, CDR2 FNYEAQ. The CDR3 nucleotides are TGTGCCAGCAGCTTAGAGGCAGCTCTTAATTCACCCCTCCACTTT. Its protein product is CASSLEAALNSPLHF.

This clone occurred once. V and J are TRBV18 and TRBJ2-3, with TRBD1 identical over 12 bases. Losses at the gene ends were 0 bases for V and 3 bases for J; bases not matched to a gene: 1. Germline V gene sequence: CDR1 KGHSH, CDR2 LQKENI. The CDR3 extends over 16 amino acids. The DNA of the CDR3 is TGTGCCAGCTCACCACCGGGACAGGGGGCAACAGATACGCAGTATTTT. Translating it yields CASSPPGQGATDTQYF.

The chain has TRBV6-6 and TRBJ2-7; possibly TRBD2 for D (6 bases). CDR3 length: 13 residues. Per the germline V gene, CDR1 is MNHNY and CDR2 is SVGAGI (reference sequence). The V end was cut by 2 bases, the J end by 5 bases, with 10 bases between. The CDR3 DNA reads TGTGCCAGCAGTTACGCGGGGACGGACGAGCAGTACTTC. Protein: CASSYAGTDEQYF.

The genes are TRBV5-1 and TRBJ2-5; D not resolved. With the DNA end fitting TRBJ2-7 better, the J assignment may be wrong. The CDR3 length is 14 residues. Germline values: CDR1 SGHRS, CDR2 YFSETQ. CDR3 in amino acids: CASSLGSGPGEQYF. The CDR3 DNA sequence: TGCGCCAGCAGCTTGGGATCGGGTCCAGGCGAGCAGTACTTC.

The chain uses TRBV12-5 and TRBJ2-6; possible D gene TRBD1, 5 bases. CDR3 length: 15 residues. With 3 bases removed from V and 2 bases from J, the gap between germline ends came to 8 bases. Germline V lookup: CDR1 LGHNT, CDR2 FRNRAP. The CDR3 bases are TGTGCTAGTGGTTTAGGGGAACCTGGGGCCAACGTCCTGACTTTC. Its protein product is CASGLGEPGANVLTF.

Regarding this clone: A junction end diverges from the germline sequence, so it may reflect a read error. The chain has TRBV5-1 and TRBJ2-1; 10 bases are shared with TRBD2. CDR1 and CDR2 from the germline V gene are SGHRS and YFSETQ. The CDR3 runs to 15 residues. CDR3 bases: TGCGCCAGCAGCTTGAGGCTAGCGGGGGAATATGAGCAGCTCTTC. Its protein is CASSLRLAGEYEQLF.

The V gene is TRBV4-1, the J gene TRBJ1-5; tentative D call: TRBD1 (5 bases). The germline V gene has CDR1 MGHRA and CDR2 YSYEKL. Trimming removed 0 bases from V and 0 bases from J, with 15 bases in between. This CDR3 comprises 18 residues. The DNA for the CDR3 is TGCGCCAGCAGCCAAGATGGTCTGGGGCCCTATAGCAATCAGCCCCAGCATTTT. Its protein product is CASSQDGLGPYSNQPQHF.

Regarding this clone: The sample carries other DNA sequences with the same CDR3. The J gene is TRBJ2-3, the V gene TRBV5-6, with D hard to call. Trimming pared 0 bases from V and 0 bases from J, leaving 5 bases between. CDR1 SGHDT and CDR2 YYEEEE come from the germline V gene. This CDR3 is built from 14 residues. CDR3 sequence (DNA): TGTGCCAGCAGCTTGGGTGGAAGCACAGATACGCAGTATTTT. Protein product: CASSLGGSTDTQYF. The full variable domain, its missing parts supplied by reference TRBV5-6 and TRBJ2-3, is DAGVTQSPTHLIKTRGQQVTLRCSPKSGHDTVSWYQQALGQGPQFIFQYYEEEERQRGNFPDRFSGHQFPNYSSELNVNALLLGDSALYLCASSLGGSTDTQYFGPGTRLTVL.

V is TRBV30 and J is TRBJ1-1; D unclear. The CDR3 has 13 residues. Trimming stripped 0 bases from V and 1 base from J, with 6 bases between. The V gene's germline CDR1 is GTSNPN and CDR2 SVGIG (reference sequence). The CDR3 bases are TGTGCCTGGAGTGTTGGGAGGAACACTGAAGCTTTCTTT. It translates to CAWSVGRNTEAFF.

Points on this clone: The same CDR3 is also encoded by other DNA sequences in this sample. The V and J genes are TRBV5-4 and TRBJ1-1; no clear D. Deletions cut 0 bases from V and 2 bases from J, with 5 bases between. The CDR3 covers 13 residues. CDR1 is SGHNT and CDR2 is YYREEE in the germline V gene (reference sequence). Here the CDR3 DNA reads TGTGCCAGCAGCTTGGAGGTAAACACTGAAGCTTTCTTT. Translation: CASSLEVNTEAFF.

CDR3 bases: TGCGCCAGCAGCGCGAACCCGACTTCTGAAGCTTTCTTT. Translation gives CASSANPTSEAFF. The rearrangement links TRBV5-1 to TRBJ1-1; D unresolved. V was pared by 4 bases and J by 6 bases, with 13 bases between. Germline CDR1 and CDR2: SGHRS and YFSETQ. CDR3 length: 13 amino acids.